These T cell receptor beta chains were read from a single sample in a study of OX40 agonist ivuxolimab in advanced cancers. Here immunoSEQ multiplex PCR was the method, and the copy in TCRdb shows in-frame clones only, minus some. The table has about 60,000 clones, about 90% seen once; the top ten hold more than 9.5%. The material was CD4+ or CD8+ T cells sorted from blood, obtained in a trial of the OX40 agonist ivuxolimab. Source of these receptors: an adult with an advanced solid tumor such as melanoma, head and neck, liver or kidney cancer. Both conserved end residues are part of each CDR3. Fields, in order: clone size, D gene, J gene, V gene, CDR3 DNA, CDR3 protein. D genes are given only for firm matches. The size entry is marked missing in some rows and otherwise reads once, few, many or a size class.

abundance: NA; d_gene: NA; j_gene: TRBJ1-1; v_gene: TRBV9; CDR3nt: TGTGCCAGCAGTGCCGGGGGGAACACTGAAGCTTTCTTT; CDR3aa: CASSAGGNTEAFF
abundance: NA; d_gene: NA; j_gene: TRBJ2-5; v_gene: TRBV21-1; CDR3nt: TGTGCCAGCAGCACGGGACAGGGCGTGGGGACCCAGTACTTC; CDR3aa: CASSTGQGVGTQYF
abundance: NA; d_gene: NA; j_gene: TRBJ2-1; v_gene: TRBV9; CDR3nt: TGTGCCAGCAGCGTAGGGGGACTCCCCTACAATGAGCAGTTCTTC; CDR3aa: CASSVGGLPYNEQFF
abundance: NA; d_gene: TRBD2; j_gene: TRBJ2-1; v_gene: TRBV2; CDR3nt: TGTGCCAGCAGTGGGGGAGGGGCCTACAATGAGCAGTTCTTC; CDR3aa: CASSGGGAYNEQFF
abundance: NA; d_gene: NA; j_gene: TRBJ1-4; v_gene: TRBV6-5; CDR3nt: TGTGCCAGCAGTCTTGTCGGTACAGCTAATGAAAAACTGTTTTTT; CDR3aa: CASSLVGTANEKLFF
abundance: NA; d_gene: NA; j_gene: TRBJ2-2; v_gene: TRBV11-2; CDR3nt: TGTGCCAGCAGCTTAGGAGGCGAAACCGGGGAGCTGTTTTTT; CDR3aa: CASSLGGETGELFF
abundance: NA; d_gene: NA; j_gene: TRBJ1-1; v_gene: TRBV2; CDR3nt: TGTGCCAGCAGTGACAGGGCTGGGACTGAAGCTTTCTTT; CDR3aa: CASSDRAGTEAFF
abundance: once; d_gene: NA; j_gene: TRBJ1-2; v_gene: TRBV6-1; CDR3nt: TGTGCCAGCAGTGAAGCGGGGAGGGATTTGCATGGCTACACCTTC; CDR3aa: CASSEAGRDLHGYTF
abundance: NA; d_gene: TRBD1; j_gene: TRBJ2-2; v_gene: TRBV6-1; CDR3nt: TGTGCCAGCAGTGATTGGGACAGGGCGGACGGGGAGCTGTTTTTT; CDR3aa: CASSDWDRADGELFF
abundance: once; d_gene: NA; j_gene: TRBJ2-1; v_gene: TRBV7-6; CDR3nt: TGTGCCAGCAACCTCCCTCAGGACGGATACAATGAGCAGTTCTTC; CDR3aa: CASNLPQDGYNEQFF
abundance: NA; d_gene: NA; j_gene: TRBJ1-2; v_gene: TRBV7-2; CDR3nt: TGTGCCAGCAGCCCTCCCGGGACGGAGTATGGCTACACCTTC; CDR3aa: CASSPPGTEYGYTF
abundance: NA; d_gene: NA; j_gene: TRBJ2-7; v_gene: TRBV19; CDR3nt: TGTGCCAGTAGTGGGATTGGGGAATTAAGCTCCTACGAGCAGTACTTC; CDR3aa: CASSGIGELSSYEQYF
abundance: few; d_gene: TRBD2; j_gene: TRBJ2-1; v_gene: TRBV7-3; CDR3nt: TGTGCCAGCAGCTCAACTAGCGGGGGGCGTTACAATGAGCAGTTCTTC; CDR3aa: CASSSTSGGRYNEQFF
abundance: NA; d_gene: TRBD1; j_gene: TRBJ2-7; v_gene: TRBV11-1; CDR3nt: TGTGCCAGCAGCTCACGGGGACAGGGTGTCTACGAGCAGTACTTC; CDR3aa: CASSSRGQGVYEQYF
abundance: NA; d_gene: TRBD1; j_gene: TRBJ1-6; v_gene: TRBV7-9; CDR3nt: TGTGCCAGCAGCCCTTGGACAGGCGGTTCACCCCTCCACTTT; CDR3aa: CASSPWTGGSPLHF
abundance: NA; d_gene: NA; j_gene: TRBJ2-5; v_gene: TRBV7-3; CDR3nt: TGTGCCAGCAGCTTAACTGGCCAGACCCAAGAGACCCAGTACTTC; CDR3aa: CASSLTGQTQETQYF
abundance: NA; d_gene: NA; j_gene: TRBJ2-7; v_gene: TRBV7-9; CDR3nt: TGTGCCAGCAGCCCTGGGGGGGCCTCCTACGAGCAGTACTTC; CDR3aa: CASSPGGASYEQYF
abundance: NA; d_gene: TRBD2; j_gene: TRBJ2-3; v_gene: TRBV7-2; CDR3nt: TGTGCCAGCAGCTCACTAGCGGGGGGGCGCACAGATACGCAGTATTTT; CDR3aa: CASSSLAGGRTDTQYF
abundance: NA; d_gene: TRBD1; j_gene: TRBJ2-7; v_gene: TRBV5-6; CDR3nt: TGTGCCAGCAGCTTGACGGTAGGGACAGCTCGCAGGTACTTC; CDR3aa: CASSLTVGTARRYF
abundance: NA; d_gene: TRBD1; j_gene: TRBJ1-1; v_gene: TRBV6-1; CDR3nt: TGTGCCAGCAGTGAAGAGGGACAGGGATCGACTGAAGCTTTCTTT; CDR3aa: CASSEEGQGSTEAFF
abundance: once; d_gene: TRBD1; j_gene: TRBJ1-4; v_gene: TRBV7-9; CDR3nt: TGTGCCAGCACGGGACAGGGTCATGAAAAACTGTTTTTT; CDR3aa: CASTGQGHEKLFF
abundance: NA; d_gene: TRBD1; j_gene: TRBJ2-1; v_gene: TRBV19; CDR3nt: TGTGCCAGTACCGGGACAGGGAGTGGCAATGAGCAGTTCTTC; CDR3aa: CASTGTGSGNEQFF
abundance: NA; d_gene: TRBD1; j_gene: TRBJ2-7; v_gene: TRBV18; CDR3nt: TGTGCCAGCTCACCCAATGTGGGCAGGGGGCCAAACGAGCAGTACTTC; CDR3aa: CASSPNVGRGPNEQYF